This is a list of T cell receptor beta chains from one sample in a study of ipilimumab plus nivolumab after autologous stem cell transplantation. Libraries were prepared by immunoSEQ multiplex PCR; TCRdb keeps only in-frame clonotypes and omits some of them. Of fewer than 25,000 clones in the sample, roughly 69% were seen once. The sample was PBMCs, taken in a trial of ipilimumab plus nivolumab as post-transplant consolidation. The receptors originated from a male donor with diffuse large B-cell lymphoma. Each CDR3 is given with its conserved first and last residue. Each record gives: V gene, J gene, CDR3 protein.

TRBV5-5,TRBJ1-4,CASSLTGDIEKLFF
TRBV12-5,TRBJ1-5,CASGFGGDQPQHF
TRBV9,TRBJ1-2,CASSVTGTGGYTF
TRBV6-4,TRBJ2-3,CASSSGGTDTQYF
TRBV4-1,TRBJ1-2,CASSPGGGLVYGYTF
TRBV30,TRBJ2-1,CAWSGLTGYNEQFF
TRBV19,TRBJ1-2,CASTIGQVYGYTF
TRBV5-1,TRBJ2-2,CASSLEVGSNTGELFF
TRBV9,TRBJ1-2,CASSVTGQGIYGYTF
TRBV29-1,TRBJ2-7,CSVLTGSSYEQYF
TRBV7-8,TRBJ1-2,CASSHTGKGYGYTF
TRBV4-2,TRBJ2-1,CASSQGGSRDRVREQFF
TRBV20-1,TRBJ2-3,CSARYESTQYF
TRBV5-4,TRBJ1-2,CASSPAAGTVNYGYTF
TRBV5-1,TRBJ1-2,CASSPGGGESDGYTF
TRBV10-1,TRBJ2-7,CASSEGTSRSYEQYF
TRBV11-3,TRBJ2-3,CASSVAGPSGDTQYF
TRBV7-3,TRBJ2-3,CASSLTDTQYF
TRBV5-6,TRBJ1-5,CASSRTDSNQPQHF
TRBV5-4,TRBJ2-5,CASSLGTSGPVTQYF
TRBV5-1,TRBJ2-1,CASSFTGGGRSSYNEQFF
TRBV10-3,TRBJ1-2,CAISERGLTGYGYTF
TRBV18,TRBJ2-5,CASSPSGDKETQYF
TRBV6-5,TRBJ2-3,CASSSGTGKEDTQYF
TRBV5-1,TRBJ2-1,CASSPAAGANNEQFF
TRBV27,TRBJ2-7,CASSLFPPGDYSYEQYF
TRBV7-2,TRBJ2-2,CASSLVRSNTGELFF
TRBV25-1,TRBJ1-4,CASSEYRGGINEKLFF